What follows is one T cell receptor beta chain and its context. Antigen specificity is unknown. This specimen belongs to a study of neurological immune-mediated disorders. Points from the study as a whole: TCR-beta repertoires seemed private in all groups, with no expanded CDR3 amino acid sequences shared.

5'RACE with 10-nucleotide random UMIs produced the cDNA. Over 200 million TCR-beta sequences (from 15-18 subjects) were yielded by each sequencing run. TCRdb independently ran MiXCR on the 5' RACE reads; one entry per CDR3 protein. The data show about 30,000 distinct CDR3 sequences, 9.5% to 15% seen once. Unsorted libraries came from 2 million PBMCs stored at -80 °C. Germline CDR1 is WSHSY and CDR2 is SAAADI. The CDR3 covers 13 residues. V was shortened by 7 bases and J by 5 bases, with 14 bases between the two germline ends. The sequencing sample was made of PBMCs. The chain couples TRBV10-2 to TRBJ1-2; D gene unclear. The TCR comes from a man between 60 and 70 years old in good health. CDR3 sequence: CASTPGELYGYTF. CDR3 coding DNA: TGCGCCAGCACCCCAGGAGAGCTTTATGGCTACACCTTC.